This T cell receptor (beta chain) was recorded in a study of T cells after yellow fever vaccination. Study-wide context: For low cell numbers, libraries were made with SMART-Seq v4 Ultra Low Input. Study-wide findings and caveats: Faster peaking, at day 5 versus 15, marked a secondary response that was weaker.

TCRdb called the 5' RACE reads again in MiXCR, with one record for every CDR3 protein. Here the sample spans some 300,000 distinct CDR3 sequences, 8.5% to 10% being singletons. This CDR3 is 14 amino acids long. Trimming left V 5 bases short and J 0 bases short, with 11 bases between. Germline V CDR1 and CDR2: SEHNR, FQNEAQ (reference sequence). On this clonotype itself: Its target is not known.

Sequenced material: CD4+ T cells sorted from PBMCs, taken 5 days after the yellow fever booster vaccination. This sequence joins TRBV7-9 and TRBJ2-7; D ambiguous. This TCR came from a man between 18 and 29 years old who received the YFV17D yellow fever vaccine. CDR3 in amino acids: CASSVIADSYEQYF. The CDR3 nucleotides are TGTGCCAGCAGCGTTATTGCGGACTCCTACGAGCAGTACTTC.